The clone carrying this TCR beta chain has more than one count but fewer than ten. Its antigen remains unknown. In the PCR, 60 Vbeta and 13 Jbeta primers were used. Here immunoSEQ multiplex PCR was the method, and the copy in TCRdb shows in-frame clones only, minus some. The data hold about 170,000 clones, with approximately 80% observed a single time. The germline gives CDR1 SGHNT, CDR2 YENEEA. The length of the CDR3 is 17 residues. V trimming: 0 bases; J trimming: 2 bases; junction bases outside the gene matches: 5. The sample belongs to a study of cytomegalovirus exposure and HLA in healthy donors. In the study overall: Samples from HLA-typed donors yielded about 85 million unique TCRs in an early data release. The study, taken as a whole, reports: Relative to the approximately 680-donor mean, N-insertions were reportedly fewer in an Asian-associated ancestry cluster in a later analysis. Approximately 18,000 TCR beta sequences were associated with HLA alleles at 0.05 false discovery rate in a later analysis.

V usage is TRBV11-3 and J usage is TRBJ2-1, with 9 bases matching TRBD2. Source material: PBMCs. This receptor was identified in a woman between 45 and 65 years old in good health and CMV-seropositive. The CDR3 here is CASSLDQTSGAYNEQFF. In DNA, the CDR3 is TGTGCCAGCAGCTTAGACCAGACTAGCGGCGCCTACAATGAGCAGTTCTTC.